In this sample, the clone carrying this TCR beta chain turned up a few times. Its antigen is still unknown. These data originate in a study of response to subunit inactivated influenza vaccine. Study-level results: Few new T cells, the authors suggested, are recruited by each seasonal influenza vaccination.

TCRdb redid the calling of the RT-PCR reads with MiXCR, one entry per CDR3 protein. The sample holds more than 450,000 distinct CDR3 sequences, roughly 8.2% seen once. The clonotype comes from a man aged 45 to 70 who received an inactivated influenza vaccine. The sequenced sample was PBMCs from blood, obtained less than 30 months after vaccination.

DNA for the CDR3: TGTGCCAGCAGTTTGCAGGGGGCGGTCAATCAGCCCCAGCATTTT. Amino acid sequence: CASSLQGAVNQPQHF. V usage is TRBV12-3 or TRBV12-4 and J usage is TRBJ1-5; 8 nucleotides agree with TRBD1. The V and J ends lost 3 bases and 3 bases, in that order; junction bases with no gene match: 4. This CDR3 region has 15 residues.